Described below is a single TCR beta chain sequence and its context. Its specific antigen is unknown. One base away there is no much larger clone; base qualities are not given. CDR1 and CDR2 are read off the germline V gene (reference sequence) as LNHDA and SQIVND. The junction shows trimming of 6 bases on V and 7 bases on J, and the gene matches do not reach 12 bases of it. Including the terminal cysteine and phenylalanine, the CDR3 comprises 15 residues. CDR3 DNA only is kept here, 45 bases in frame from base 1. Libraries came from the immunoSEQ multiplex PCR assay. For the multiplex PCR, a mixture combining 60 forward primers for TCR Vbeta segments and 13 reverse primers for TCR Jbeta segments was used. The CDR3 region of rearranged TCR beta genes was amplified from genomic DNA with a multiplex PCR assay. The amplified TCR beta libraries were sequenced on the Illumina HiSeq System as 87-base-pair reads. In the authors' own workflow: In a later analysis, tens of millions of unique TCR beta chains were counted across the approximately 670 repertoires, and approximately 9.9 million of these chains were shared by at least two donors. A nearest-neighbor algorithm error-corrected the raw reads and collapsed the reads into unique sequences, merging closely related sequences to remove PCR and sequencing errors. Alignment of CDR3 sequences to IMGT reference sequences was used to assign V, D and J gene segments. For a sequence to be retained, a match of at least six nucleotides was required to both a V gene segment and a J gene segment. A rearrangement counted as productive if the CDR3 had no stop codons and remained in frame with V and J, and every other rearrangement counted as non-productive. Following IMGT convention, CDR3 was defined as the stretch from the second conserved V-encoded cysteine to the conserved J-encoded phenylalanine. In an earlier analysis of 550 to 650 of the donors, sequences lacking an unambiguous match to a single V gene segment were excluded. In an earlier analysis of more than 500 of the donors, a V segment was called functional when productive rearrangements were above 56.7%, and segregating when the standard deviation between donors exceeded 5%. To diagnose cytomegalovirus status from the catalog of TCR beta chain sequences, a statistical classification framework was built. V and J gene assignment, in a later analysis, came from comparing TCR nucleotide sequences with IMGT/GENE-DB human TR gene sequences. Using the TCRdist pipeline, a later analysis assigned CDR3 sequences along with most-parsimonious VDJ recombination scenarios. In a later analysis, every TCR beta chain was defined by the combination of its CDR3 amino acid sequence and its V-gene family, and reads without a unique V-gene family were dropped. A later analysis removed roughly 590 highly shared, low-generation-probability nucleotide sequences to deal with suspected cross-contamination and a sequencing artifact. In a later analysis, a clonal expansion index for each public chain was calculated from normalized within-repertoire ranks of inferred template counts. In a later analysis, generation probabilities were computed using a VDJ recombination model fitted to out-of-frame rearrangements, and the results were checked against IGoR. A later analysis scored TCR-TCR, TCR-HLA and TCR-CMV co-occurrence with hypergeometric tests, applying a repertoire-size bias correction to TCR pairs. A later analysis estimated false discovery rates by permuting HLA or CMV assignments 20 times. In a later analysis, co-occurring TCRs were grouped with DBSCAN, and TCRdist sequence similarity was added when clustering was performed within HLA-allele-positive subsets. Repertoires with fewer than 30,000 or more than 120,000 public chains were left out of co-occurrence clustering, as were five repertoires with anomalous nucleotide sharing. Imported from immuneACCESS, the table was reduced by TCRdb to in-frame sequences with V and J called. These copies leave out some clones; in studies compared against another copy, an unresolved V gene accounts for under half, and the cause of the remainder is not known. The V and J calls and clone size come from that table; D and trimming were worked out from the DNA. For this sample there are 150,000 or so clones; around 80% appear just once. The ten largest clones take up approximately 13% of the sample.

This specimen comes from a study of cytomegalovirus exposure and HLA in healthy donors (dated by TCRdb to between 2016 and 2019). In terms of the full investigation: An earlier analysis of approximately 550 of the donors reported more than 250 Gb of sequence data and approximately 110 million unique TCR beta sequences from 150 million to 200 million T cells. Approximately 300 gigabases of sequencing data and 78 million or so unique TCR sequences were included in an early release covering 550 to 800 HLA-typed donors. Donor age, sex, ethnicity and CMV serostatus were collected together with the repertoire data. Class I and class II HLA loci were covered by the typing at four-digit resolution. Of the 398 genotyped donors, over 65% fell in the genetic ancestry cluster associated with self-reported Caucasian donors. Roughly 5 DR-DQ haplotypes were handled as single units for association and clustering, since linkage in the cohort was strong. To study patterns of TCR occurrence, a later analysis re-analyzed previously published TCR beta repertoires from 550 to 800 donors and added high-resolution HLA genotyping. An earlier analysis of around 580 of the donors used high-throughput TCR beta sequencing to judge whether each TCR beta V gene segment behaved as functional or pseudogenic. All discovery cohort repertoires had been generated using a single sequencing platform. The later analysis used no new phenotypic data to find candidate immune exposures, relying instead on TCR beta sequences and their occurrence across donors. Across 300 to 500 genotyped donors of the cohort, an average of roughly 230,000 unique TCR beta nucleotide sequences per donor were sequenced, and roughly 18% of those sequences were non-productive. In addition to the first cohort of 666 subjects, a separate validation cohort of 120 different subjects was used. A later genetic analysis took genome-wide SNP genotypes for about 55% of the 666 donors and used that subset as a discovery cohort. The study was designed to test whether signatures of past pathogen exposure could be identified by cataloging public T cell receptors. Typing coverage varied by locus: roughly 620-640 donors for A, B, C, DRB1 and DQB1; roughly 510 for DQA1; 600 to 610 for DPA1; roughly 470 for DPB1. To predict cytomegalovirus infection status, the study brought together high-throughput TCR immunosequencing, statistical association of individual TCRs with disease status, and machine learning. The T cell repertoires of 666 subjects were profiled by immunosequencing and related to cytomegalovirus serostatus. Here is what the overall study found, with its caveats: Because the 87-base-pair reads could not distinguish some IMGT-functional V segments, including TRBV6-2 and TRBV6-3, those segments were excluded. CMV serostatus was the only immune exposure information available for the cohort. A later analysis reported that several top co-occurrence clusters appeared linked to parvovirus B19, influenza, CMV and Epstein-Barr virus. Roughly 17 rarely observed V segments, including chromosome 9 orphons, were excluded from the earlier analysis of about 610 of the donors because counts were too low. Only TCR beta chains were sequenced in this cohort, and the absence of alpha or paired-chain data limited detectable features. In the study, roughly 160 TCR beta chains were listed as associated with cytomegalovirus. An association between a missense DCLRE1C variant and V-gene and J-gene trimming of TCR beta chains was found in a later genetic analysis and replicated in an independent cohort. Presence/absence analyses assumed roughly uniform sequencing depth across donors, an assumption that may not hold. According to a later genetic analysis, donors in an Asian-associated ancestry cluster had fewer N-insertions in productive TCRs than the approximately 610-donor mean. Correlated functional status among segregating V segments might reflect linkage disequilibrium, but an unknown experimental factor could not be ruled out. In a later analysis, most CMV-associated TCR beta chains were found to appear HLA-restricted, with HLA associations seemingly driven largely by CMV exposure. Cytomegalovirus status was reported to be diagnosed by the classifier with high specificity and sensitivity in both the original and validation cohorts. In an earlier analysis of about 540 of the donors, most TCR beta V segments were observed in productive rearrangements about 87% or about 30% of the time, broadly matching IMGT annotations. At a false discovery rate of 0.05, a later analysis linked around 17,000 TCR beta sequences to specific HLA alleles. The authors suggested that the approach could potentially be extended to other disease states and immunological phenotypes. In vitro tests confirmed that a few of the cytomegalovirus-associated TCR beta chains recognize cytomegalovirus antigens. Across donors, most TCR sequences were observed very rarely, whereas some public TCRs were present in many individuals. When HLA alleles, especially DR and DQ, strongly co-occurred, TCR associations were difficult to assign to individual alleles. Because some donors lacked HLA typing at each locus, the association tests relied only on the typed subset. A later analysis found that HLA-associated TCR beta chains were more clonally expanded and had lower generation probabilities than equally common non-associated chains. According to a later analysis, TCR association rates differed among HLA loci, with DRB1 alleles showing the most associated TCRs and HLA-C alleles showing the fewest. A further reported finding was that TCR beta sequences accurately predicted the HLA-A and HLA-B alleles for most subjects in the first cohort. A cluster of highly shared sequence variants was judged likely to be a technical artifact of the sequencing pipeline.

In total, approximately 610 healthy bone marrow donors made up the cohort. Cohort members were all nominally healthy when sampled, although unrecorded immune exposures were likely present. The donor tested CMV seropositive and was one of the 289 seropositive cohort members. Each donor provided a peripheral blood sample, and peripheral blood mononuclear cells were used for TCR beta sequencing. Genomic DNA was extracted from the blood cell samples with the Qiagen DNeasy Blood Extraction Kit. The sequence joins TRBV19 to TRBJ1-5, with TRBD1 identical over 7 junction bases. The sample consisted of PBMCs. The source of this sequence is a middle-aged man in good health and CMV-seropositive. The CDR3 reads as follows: CASRSGTASDQPQHF. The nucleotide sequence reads TGTGCCAGTAGATCCGGGACAGCCTCCGACCAGCCCCAGCATTTT.